The 14 T cell receptor beta chains given below trace back to one sample, sequenced in a study of cytomegalovirus exposure and HLA in healthy donors. A multiplex PCR was run with 60 Vbeta primers and 13 Jbeta primers. Repertoires were generated with immunoSEQ multiplex PCR, while TCRdb's copy carries only in-frame clones and drops some. The table records under 150,000 clones, roughly four fifths of them present only once. The sample was PBMCs. Receptors were obtained from a woman in her twenties or thirties in good health and CMV-seropositive.

The genes are TRBV5-6 and TRBJ1-1; maybe TRBD1 (6 bases). The V gene's germline CDR1 is SGHDT and CDR2 YYEEEE. Trimming shortened V by 4 bases and J by 1 base, and 11 bases separated the two germline ends. This CDR3 is 14 amino acids long. CDR3 coding DNA: TGTGCCAGCAGCGGAAACAGGGAGAACACTGAAGCTTTCTTT. It codes for CASSGNRENTEAFF.

This sequence joins TRBV7-2 and TRBJ2-7; 8 bases align to TRBD1. V lost 2 bases, J lost 3 bases, and 3 bases stayed unmatched. CDR1 SGHTA and CDR2 FQGNSA come from the germline V gene. The CDR3 has 14 residues. The CDR3 loop is CASSLMGQVYEQYF. CDR3 nucleotides: TGTGCCAGCAGCTTAATGGGACAGGTCTACGAGCAGTACTTC.

The chain carries TRBV6-1 and TRBJ2-7; D unresolved. CDR1 and CDR2 (germline): MNHNS, SASEGT. V was clipped by 0 bases and J by 4 bases, with 10 bases between them. CDR3 length: 14 residues. CDR3 amino acids: CASSEAPREYEQYF. The CDR3 DNA sequence: TGTGCCAGCAGTGAAGCCCCTCGTGAGTACGAGCAGTACTTC.

The chain combines TRBV28 with TRBJ1-2, with TRBD1 matching over 7 bases. CDR1 and CDR2 from the germline V gene are MDHEN and SYDVKM. The ends lost 6 bases at V and 4 bases at J; junction bases unmatched: 8. This CDR3 spans 14 amino acids. CDR3 sequence reads: CASSLPGGLYGYTF. The CDR3 DNA reads TGTGCCAGCAGCCTGCCAGGGGGGCTCTATGGCTACACCTTC.

The rearrangement uses TRBV18 and TRBJ2-1; the D is unclear. Germline V gene sequence: CDR1 KGHSH, CDR2 LQKENI. V lost 3 bases, J lost 5 bases, and 11 bases lay in between. The CDR3 has 14 amino acids. In nucleotides, the CDR3 is TGTGCCAGCTCACCGGCGTCCCTAGACAATGAGCAGTTCTTC. Translating it yields CASSPASLDNEQFF.

V gene TRBV7-2 combines with J gene TRBJ2-1; TRBD1 aligns across 11 bases. The CDR3 has 15 amino acids. V was pared by 5 bases and J by 7 bases, with 7 bases of the junction left unmatched. The V gene's germline CDR1 is SGHTA and CDR2 FQGNSA. CDR3 nucleotides: TGTGCCAGCAGCCCCCGGACAGGGGGCTTGAATGAGCAGTTCTTC. Its translation: CASSPRTGGLNEQFF.

The rearrangement links TRBV5-4 to TRBJ2-3; 10 bases match TRBD2. Trimming removed 3 bases from V and 3 bases from J; junction bases left unmatched: 10. The CDR3 is 17 residues long. CDR1 and CDR2 (germline): SGHNT, YYREEE (reference sequence). DNA of the CDR3: TGTGCCAGCAGCTCCTTAGCGGGGGGATCTTCTACAGATACGCAGTATTTT. This encodes CASSSLAGGSSTDTQYF.

The chain joins TRBV9 to TRBJ1-2; no clear D. Germline assignment: CDR1 SGDLS and CDR2 YYNGEE. With 0 bases removed from V and 4 bases from J, the gap between germline ends came to 10 bases. The CDR3 sequence is 14 residues long. CDR3 protein: CASSVDQVSYGYTF. CDR3 nucleotides: TGTGCCAGCAGCGTAGATCAGGTTTCCTATGGCTACACCTTC.

This chain links TRBV28 with TRBJ1-5; 8 bases match TRBD1. The ends lost 3 bases at V and 0 bases at J; junction bases unmatched: 13. This CDR3 spans 19 amino acids. Germline V gene lookup returns CDR1 MDHEN and CDR2 SYDVKM. The CDR3 DNA reads TGTGCCAGCAGTTTGTTCCTACTTGGGGACAGGCCTAGCAATCAGCCCCAGCATTTT. Amino acid sequence: CASSLFLLGDRPSNQPQHF. The full variable domain, rest sourced from reference TRBV28 and TRBJ1-5, is DVKVTQSSRYLVKRTGEKVFLECVQDMDHENMFWYRQDPGLGLRLIYFSYDVKMKEKGDIPEGYSVSREKKERFSLILESASTNQTSMYLCASSLFLLGDRPSNQPQHFGDGTRLSIL.

J is TRBJ1-1 and V is TRBV5-4, with a tentative D call TRBD1 (6 bases). The CDR3 runs 14 residues. V was clipped by 0 bases and J by 5 bases, with 11 bases between them. Germline V gene sequence: CDR1 SGHNT, CDR2 YYREEE (reference sequence). The DNA for the CDR3 is TGTGCCAGCAGCTTGGGCAGGGGTGGGACTGAAGCTTTCTTT. Translated, it gives CASSLGRGGTEAFF.

This chain connects TRBV5-1 to TRBJ1-2; 10 nucleotides align to TRBD1. Germline V gene lookup returns CDR1 SGHRS and CDR2 YFSETQ. The CDR3 length is 14 residues. With 3 bases clipped from V and 6 bases from J, the junction kept 5 bases outside the gene matches. CDR3 nucleotides: TGCGCCAGCAGCTCGACCGGGACAGGGGATGGCTACACCTTC. Protein sequence: CASSSTGTGDGYTF.

The rearrangement links TRBV6-1 to TRBJ1-1, with 8 bases that match TRBD1. The CDR3 runs 13 residues. Germline-derived CDR1 and CDR2 are MNHNS and SASEGT. With V trimmed by 6 bases and J by 10 bases, 10 bases remained unmatched. The CDR3 nucleotides read TGTGCCAGCAGCTATCAGGGGGCGCAGACAGCTTTCTTT. This encodes CASSYQGAQTAFF.

The chain carries TRBV25-1 and TRBJ2-1, with 7 bases matching TRBD1. The germline V gene encodes CDR1 MGHDK and CDR2 SYGVNS. CDR3 length: 15 amino acids. The junction had 10 bases not matched to a gene; V was cut back by 5 bases and J by 6 bases. CDR3 sequence: CASSKTGFSLNEQFF. The CDR3, as DNA: TGTGCCAGCAGTAAGACAGGGTTTTCCCTCAATGAGCAGTTCTTC.

The rearrangement joins TRBV4-1 to TRBJ2-2; D is perhaps TRBD2 (6 bases). Germline assignment: CDR1 MGHRA and CDR2 YSYEKL. Trimming removed 4 bases at V and 0 bases at J, with 12 bases between. The CDR3 consists of 16 residues. The CDR3 is CASSPGGVANTGELFF. CDR3 DNA: TGCGCCAGCAGCCCCGGGGGAGTCGCGAACACCGGGGAGCTGTTTTTT.